This T cell receptor beta chain was captured in a study of blood T cell repertoires in COVID-19. Profiled with immunoSEQ multiplex PCR; TCRdb holds only in-frame clones, not every one. Of approximately 250,000 clones in the sample, over 75% are singletons; the top ten hold 4.5% to 6%. Trimming pared 6 bases from V and 5 bases from J, leaving 23 bases between. The germline V gene has CDR1 MDHEN and CDR2 SYDVKM. CDR3 length: 17 residues. The sequenced sample was peripheral blood. The clonotype originates from a man aged 50 or older with COVID-19, enrolled during active disease. The chain uses TRBV28 and TRBJ2-4, with D possibly being TRBD1 (6 bases). Here the CDR3 DNA reads TGTGCCAGCAGCCCTAATAGGGGGTTTAAGGGGCAAAACATTCAGTACTTC. Protein product: CASSPNRGFKGQNIQYF.